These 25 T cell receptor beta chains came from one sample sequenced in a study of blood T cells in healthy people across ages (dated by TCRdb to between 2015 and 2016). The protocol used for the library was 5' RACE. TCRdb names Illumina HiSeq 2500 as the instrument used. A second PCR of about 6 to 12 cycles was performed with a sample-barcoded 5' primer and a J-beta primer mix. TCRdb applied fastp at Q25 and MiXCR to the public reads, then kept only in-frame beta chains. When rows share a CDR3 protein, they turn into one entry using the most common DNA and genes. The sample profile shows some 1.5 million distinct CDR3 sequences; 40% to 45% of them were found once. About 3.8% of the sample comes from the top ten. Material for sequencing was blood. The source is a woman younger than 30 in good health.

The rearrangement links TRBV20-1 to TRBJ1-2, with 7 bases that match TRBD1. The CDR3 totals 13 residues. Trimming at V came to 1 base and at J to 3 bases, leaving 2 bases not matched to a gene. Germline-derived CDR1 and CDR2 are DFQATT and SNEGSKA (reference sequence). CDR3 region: CSARGDSDYGYTF. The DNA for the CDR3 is TGCAGTGCTAGAGGGGACAGTGACTATGGCTACACCTTC.

The CDR3 sequence is CASSPTRPRSDGYEQYF. DNA of the CDR3: TGTGCCAGCAGCCCTACCCGCCCCCGGTCCGATGGTTACGAGCAGTACTTC. The rearrangement uses TRBV7-9 and TRBJ2-7, with no clear D. V gave up 5 bases and J gave up 4 bases, with 24 bases separating them. Germline loops: CDR1 SEHNR, CDR2 FQNEAQ (reference sequence). The CDR3 sequence is 17 residues long.

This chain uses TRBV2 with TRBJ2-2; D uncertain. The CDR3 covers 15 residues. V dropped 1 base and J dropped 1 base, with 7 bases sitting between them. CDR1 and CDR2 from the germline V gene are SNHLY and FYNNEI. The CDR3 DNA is TGTGCCAGCAGTGAAGGTCGGAAGAACACCGGGGAGCTGTTTTTT. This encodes CASSEGRKNTGELFF.

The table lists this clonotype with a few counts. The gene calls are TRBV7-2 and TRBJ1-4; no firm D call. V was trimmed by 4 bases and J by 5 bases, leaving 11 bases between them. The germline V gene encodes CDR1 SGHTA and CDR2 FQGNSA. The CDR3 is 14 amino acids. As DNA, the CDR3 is TGTGCCAGCAGCTCCACAGCTTGGAATGAAAAACTGTTTTTT. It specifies CASSSTAWNEKLFF.

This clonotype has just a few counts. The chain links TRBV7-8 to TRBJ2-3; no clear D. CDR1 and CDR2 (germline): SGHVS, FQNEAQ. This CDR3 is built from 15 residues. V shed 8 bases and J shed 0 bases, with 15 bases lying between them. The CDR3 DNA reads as TGTGCCAGCGCCCCCGTCCGTCTGAGCACAGATACGCAGTATTTT. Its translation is CASAPVRLSTDTQYF. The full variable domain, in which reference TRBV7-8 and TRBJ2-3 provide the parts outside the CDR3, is GAGVSQSPRYKVAKRGQDVALRCDPISGHVSLFWYQQALGQGPEFLTYFQNEAQLDKSGLPSDRFFAERPEGSVSTLKIQRTQQEDSAVYLCASAPVRLSTDTQYFGPGTRLTVL.

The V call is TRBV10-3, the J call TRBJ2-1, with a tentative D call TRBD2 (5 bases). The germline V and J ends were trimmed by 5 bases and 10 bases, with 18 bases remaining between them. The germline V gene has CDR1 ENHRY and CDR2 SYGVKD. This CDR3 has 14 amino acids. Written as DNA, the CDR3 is TGTGCCATCAGTTCGGCCGGGATGAGCCGGGAGCAGTTCTTC. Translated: CAISSAGMSREQFF.

CDR3 amino acids: CASSQLGPATDTQYF. CDR3 nucleotides: TGTGCCAGCAGCCAACTGGGTCCCGCCACAGATACGCAGTATTTT. The V and J genes are TRBV4-2 and TRBJ2-3; D call uncertain. Germline V gene lookup returns CDR1 LGHNA and CDR2 YNFKEQ. The CDR3 has 15 amino acids. The V and J ends lost 2 bases and 2 bases respectively, with 11 bases between them.

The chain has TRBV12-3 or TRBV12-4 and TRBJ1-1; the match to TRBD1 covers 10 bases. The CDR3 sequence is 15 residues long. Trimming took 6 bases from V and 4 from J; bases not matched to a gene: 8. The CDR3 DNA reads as TGTGCCAGCAGCCCGCTGAGGACAGGGGGCACTGAAGCTTTCTTT. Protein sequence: CASSPLRTGGTEAFF.

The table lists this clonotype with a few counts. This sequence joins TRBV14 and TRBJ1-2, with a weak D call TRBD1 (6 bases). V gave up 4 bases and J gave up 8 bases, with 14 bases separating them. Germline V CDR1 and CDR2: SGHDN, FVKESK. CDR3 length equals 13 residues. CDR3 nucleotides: TGTGCCAGCAGCCCAAATCTCAGGGGAGGCTACACCTTC. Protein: CASSPNLRGGYTF.

In nucleotides, the CDR3 is TGTGCCAGCAGCCCTCCCGGGCCAGGGGGCGTATCTGGGGCCAACGTCCTGACTTTC. Residues: CASSPPGPGGVSGANVLTF. The rearrangement links TRBV7-9 to TRBJ2-6; TRBD1 agrees at 8 bases. The germline V gene encodes CDR1 SEHNR and CDR2 FQNEAQ (reference sequence). The length of the CDR3 is 19 residues. The ends lost 5 bases at V and 1 base at J; junction bases unmatched: 13.

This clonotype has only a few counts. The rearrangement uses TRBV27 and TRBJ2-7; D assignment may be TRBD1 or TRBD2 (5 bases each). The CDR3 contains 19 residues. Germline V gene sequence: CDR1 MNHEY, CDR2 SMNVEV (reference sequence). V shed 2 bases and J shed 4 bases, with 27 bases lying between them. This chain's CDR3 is CASSLRRQGIRLRGYEQYF. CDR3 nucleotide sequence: TGTGCCAGCAGTTTACGACGTCAGGGAATCCGGCTACGAGGGTACGAGCAGTACTTC.

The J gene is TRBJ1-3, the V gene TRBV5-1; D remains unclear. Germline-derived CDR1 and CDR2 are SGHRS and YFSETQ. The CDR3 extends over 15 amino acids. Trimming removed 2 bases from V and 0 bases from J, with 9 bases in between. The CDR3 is CASSLSAPSGNTIYF. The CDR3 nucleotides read TGCGCCAGCAGCTTATCGGCGCCCTCTGGAAACACCATATATTTT.

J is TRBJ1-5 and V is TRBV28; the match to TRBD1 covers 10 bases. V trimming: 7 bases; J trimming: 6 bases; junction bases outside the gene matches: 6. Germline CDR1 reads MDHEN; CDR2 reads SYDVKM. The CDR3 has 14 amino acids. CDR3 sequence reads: CASTGDRGPQPQHF. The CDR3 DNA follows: TGTGCCAGCACGGGAGACAGGGGGCCTCAGCCCCAGCATTTT.

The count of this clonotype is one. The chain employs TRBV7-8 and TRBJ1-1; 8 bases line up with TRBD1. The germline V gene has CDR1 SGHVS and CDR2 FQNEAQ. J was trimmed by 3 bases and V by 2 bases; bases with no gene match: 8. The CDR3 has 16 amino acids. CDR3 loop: CASSLITGGRDTEAFF. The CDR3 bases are TGTGCCAGCAGCTTAATTACAGGGGGTCGGGACACTGAAGCTTTCTTT. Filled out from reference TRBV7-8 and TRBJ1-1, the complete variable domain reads GAGVSQSPRYKVAKRGQDVALRCDPISGHVSLFWYQQALGQGPEFLTYFQNEAQLDKSGLPSDRFFAERPEGSVSTLKIQRTQQEDSAVYLCASSLITGGRDTEAFFGQGTRLTVV.

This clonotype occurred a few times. The CDR3: CASSLAGGRTPLHF. The CDR3 nucleotides read TGTGCCAGCAGCTTAGCAGGGGGCAGGACACCCCTCCACTTT. The genes are TRBV7-2 and TRBJ1-6; 7 bases match TRBD1. V shed 0 bases, J shed 11 bases, and the junction held 4 bases outside the gene matches. This CDR3 region has 14 residues. The germline V gene has CDR1 SGHTA and CDR2 FQGNSA.

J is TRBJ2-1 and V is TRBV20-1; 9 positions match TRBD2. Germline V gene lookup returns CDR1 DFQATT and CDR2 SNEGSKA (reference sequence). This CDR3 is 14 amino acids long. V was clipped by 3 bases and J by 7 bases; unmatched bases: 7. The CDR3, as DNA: TGCAGTGCTAGCGAGCGGGAGGTATATAATGAGCAGTTCTTC. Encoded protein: CSASEREVYNEQFF.

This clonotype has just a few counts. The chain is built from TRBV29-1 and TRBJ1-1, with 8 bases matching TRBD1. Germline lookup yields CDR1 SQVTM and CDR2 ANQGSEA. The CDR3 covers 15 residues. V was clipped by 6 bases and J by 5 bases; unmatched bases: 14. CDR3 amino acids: CSVSGQGGGETEAFF. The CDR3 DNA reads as TGCAGCGTCAGCGGACAGGGTGGGGGTGAAACTGAAGCTTTCTTT. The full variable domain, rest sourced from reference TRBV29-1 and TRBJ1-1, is SAVISQKPSRDICQRGTSLTIQCQVDSQVTMMFWYRQQPGQSLTLIATANQGSEATYESGFVIDKFPISRPNLTFSTLTVSNMSPEDSSIYLCSVSGQGGGETEAFFGQGTRLTVV.

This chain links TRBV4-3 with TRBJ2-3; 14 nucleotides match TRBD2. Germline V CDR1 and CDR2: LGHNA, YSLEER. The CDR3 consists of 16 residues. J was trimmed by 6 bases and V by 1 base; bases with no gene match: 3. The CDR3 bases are TGCGCCAGCAGCCAAGCGACTAGCGGGGGGGCGGATACGCAGTATTTT. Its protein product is CASSQATSGGADTQYF.

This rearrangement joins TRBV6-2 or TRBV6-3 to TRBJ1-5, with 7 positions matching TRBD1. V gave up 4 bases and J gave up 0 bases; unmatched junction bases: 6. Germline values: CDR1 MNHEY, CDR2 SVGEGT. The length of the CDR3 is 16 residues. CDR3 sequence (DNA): TGTGCCAGCAGTTTTGGGACAGCTCTTAGCAATCAGCCCCAGCATTTT. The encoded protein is CASSFGTALSNQPQHF.

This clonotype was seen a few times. The DNA for the CDR3 is TGTGCCAGCAGTTACAAGGGGAGTAGAACAGATACGCAGTATTTT. Amino acid sequence: CASSYKGSRTDTQYF. The gene calls are TRBV6-5 and TRBJ2-3; D possibly matches TRBD1 or TRBD2 (5 bases each). The germline V gene encodes CDR1 MNHEY and CDR2 SVGAGI. Trimming cost V 2 bases and J 3 bases, with 12 bases left between them. The CDR3 runs 15 residues.

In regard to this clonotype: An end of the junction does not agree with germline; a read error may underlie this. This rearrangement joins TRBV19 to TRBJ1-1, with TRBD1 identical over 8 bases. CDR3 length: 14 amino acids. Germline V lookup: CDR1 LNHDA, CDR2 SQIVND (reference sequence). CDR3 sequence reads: CPSTLGQGTTEAFF. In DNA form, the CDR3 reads TGTCCCAGCACGCTCGGACAGGGTACCACTGAAGCTTTCTTT.

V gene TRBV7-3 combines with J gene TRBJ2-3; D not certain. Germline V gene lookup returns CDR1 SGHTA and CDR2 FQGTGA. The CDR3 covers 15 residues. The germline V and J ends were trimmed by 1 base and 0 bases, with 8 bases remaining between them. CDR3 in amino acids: CASSLIGKSTDTQYF. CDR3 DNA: TGTGCCAGCAGCTTAATAGGGAAAAGCACAGATACGCAGTATTTT.

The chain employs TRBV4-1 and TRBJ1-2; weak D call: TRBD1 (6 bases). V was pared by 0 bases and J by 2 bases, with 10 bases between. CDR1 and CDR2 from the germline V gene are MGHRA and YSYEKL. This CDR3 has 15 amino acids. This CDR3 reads CASSQEQGPNYGYTF. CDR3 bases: TGCGCCAGCAGCCAAGAACAGGGTCCGAACTATGGCTACACCTTC.

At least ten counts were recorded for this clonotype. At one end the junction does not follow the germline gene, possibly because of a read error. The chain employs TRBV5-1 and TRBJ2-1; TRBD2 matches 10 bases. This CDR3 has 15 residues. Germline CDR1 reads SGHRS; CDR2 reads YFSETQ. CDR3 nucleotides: TGTGCCAGCAGCTCCGGACTAGCGGAATACAATGAGCAGTTCTTC. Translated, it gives CASSSGLAEYNEQFF.

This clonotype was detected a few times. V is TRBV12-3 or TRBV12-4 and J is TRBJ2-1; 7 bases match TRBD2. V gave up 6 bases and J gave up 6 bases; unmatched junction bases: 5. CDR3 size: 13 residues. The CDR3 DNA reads TGTGCCAGCAGGCTAGCGGTACCCAATGAGCAGTTCTTC. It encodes CASRLAVPNEQFF.